The next 8 T cell receptor beta chains were all read from a single sample in a study of T cells in Graves' hyperthyroidism and ophthalmopathy. The investigators amplified TCR beta CDR3 regions from RNA transcripts. First-round RT-PCR of the TCR CDR3 relied on the HTBI primer set. MiXCR, applied by TCRdb to the multiplex PCR reads, yields one record per CDR3 protein. This table has some 420,000 distinct CDR3 sequences, roughly 13% appearing once. Sample: blood. Receptors originate from a woman younger than 35 with Graves' hyperthyroidism.

This clonotype was seen only once. A read error is possible here, since a much larger clone lies one base away. The chain has TRBV11-2 and TRBJ1-1, with D possibly matching TRBD1 (6 bases). There are 13 residues in the CDR3. The V end lost 4 bases, the J end lost 11 bases, and 17 bases lay between the germline ends. Germline V CDR1 and CDR2: SGHAT, FQNNGV. This chain's CDR3 is CASSSGTGSRAFF. DNA for the CDR3: TGTGCCAGCAGCTCGGGCACAGGGTCGAGGGCTTTCTTT.

About this clonotype: One end of the junction does not line up with germline, which may come from a read error. The gene calls are TRBV2 and TRBJ2-5, with TRBD2 identical over 9 bases. Germline assignment: CDR1 SNHLY and CDR2 FYNNEI. The CDR3 covers 17 residues. CDR3: CAISEIIAGEVGETQYF. The CDR3 DNA is TGTGCCATCAGTGAGATTATAGCGGGAGAGGTAGGAGAGACCCAGTACTTC.

To note about this clonotype: This sequence may be a read error, since a much larger clone differs from it by one base. This chain uses TRBV28 with TRBJ1-1, with D uncertain. This CDR3 comprises 15 residues. Germline CDR1 reads MDHEN; CDR2 reads SYDVKM. Trimming took off 3 bases at V and 4 bases at J, with 15 bases between the two ends. The CDR3 DNA is TGTGCCAGCAGTTTGCCCCCCACCGCTAGCACTGAAGCTTTCTTT. The encoded protein is CASSLPPTASTEAFF.

This clonotype was found once. The chain links TRBV20-1 to TRBJ2-7, with 10 bases aligning to TRBD1. The CDR3 contains 14 residues. Germline V gene data show CDR1 as DFQATT and CDR2 as SNEGSKA (reference sequence). Trimming cost V 4 bases and J 6 bases; bases outside gene matches: 9. The DNA for the CDR3 is TGCAGTGCTAAACCCTTGGGACAGGGGATCGAGCAGTACTTC. Translation: CSAKPLGQGIEQYF.

This clonotype was counted ten times or more. This chain links TRBV12-3 or TRBV12-4 with TRBJ1-1, with D unresolved. This CDR3 comprises 15 residues. V was shortened by 1 base and J by 5 bases, with 14 bases between the two germline ends. The CDR3 sequence is CASSLGTFVWTEAFF. CDR3 sequence (DNA): TGTGCCAGCAGTTTAGGTACATTTGTGTGGACTGAAGCTTTCTTT.

This clonotype has at least ten counts. The chain carries TRBV12-3 or TRBV12-4 and TRBJ1-5; TRBD1 is a possible D gene (5 bases). V was clipped by 6 bases and J by 11 bases, with 17 bases between them. This CDR3 is built from 13 residues. The CDR3 nucleotides read TGTGCCAGCAGCCCTCAGGGAGGCGTAGCCCAGCATTTT. Translating gives CASSPQGGVAQHF.

This clonotype was observed many times. V and J are TRBV11-2 and TRBJ2-7, with D possibly TRBD2 on 6 matching bases. The CDR3 is made up of 18 amino acids. CDR1 and CDR2 (germline): SGHAT, FQNNGV. The V gene lost 2 bases and the J gene lost 3 bases, with 23 bases spanning the gap. CDR3 bases: TGTGCCAGCAGCTTATCCGTCCCCTCGGGGGTTGGCGTCTACGAGCAGTACTTC. It codes for CASSLSVPSGVGVYEQYF.

This chain joins TRBV3-1 and TRBJ2-1, with D unresolved. Germline CDR1 is LGHDT and CDR2 is YNNKEL (reference sequence). V was trimmed by 4 bases and J by 8 bases, leaving 18 bases between them. This CDR3 has 15 residues. CDR3 coding DNA: TGTGCCAGCAGCCTTTCCGGCAGTCCTGAGGATGAGCAGTTCTTC. It translates to CASSLSGSPEDEQFF.